The rows below give T cell receptor beta chains drawn from one sample of a study of identical twins' blood T cells. TCRdb reanalysed the 5' RACE reads using MiXCR and keeps one entry per CDR3 protein. The data show roughly 340,000 distinct CDR3 sequences, roughly 30% seen once. Sequencing used PBMCs. The receptor set was obtained from a woman aged 18 to 50 in good health. The CDR3 runs from the conserved cysteine through the conserved F or W. The D gene is left open where the match is weak. Size is stated for part of the rows, as once, few or many counts, or as a class when the clone is expanded.

d_call,j_call,v_call,clone_size,cdr3_aa,cdr3_nt
TRBD1,TRBJ2-7,TRBV14,few,CASSQTGAHEQYF,TGTGCCAGCAGCCAAACAGGGGCCCACGAGCAGTACTTC
.,TRBJ1-2,TRBV7-2,few,CASSLSSRDYGYTF,TGTGCCAGCAGCTTATCATCCAGGGACTATGGCTACACCTTC
TRBD1,TRBJ2-7,TRBV5-1,.,CASSLVPGGESQYF,TGCGCCAGCAGCTTGGTTCCAGGGGGCGAATCCCAGTACTTC
TRBD2,TRBJ2-3,TRBV6-4,many,CASRRELAGTQYF,TGTGCCAGCAGGAGGGAGTTAGCGGGGACGCAGTATTTT
.,TRBJ1-3,TRBV2,few,CASSVKGGPSRSSGNTIYF,TGTGCCAGCAGTGTTAAGGGGGGACCGAGCAGGAGCTCTGGAAACACCATATATTTT
.,TRBJ2-7,TRBV5-6,few,CASSLTAITYEQYF,TGTGCCAGCAGCCTGACGGCGATTACCTACGAGCAGTACTTC
TRBD2,TRBJ2-1,TRBV11-3,few,CASSPRTSPNEQFF,TGTGCCAGCAGCCCTCGGACTAGCCCCAATGAGCAGTTCTTC
.,TRBJ2-7,TRBV20-1,.,CSALDSYEQYF,TGCAGTGCCTTGGACAGCTACGAGCAGTACTTC
TRBD1,TRBJ1-2,TRBV12-3/TRBV12-4,.,CASSLDDRGSGYTF,TGTGCCAGCAGTTTAGATGACAGGGGAAGTGGCTACACCTTC
.,TRBJ2-7,TRBV7-9,.,CASSSYPTYEQYF,TGTGCCAGCAGCTCATACCCCACCTACGAGCAGTACTTC
.,TRBJ1-1,TRBV5-1,.,CASSLGLGNTEAFF,TGCGCCAGCAGCTTGGGGTTGGGGAACACTGAAGCTTTCTTT
.,TRBJ1-5,TRBV5-6,.,CASSLGLGGDQPQHF,TGTGCCAGCAGCTTGGGCCTAGGAGGGGATCAGCCCCAGCATTTT
.,TRBJ2-3,TRBV20-1,few,CSARVGTWEDTQYF,TGCAGTGCTAGAGTTGGGACCTGGGAGGATACGCAGTATTTT
.,TRBJ1-1,TRBV19,.,CASSIRKPNTEAFF,TGTGCCAGTAGTATACGGAAACCGAACACTGAAGCTTTCTTT
.,TRBJ1-3,TRBV19,few,CASNRELSGNTIYF,TGTGCCAGTAATCGAGAACTCTCTGGAAACACCATATATTTT
.,TRBJ1-5,TRBV20-1,few,CSARDDFRGRGQPQHF,TGCAGTGCTAGAGATGATTTTCGGGGGAGGGGTCAGCCCCAGCATTTT
.,TRBJ2-1,TRBV19,.,CASSTSATSGYYNEQFF,.
.,TRBJ2-1,TRBV25-1,many,CASSGIGAIWNEQFF,TGTGCCAGCAGTGGAATCGGGGCAATTTGGAATGAGCAGTTCTTC
.,TRBJ1-1,TRBV13,.,CASSMRQFSEAFF,TGTGCCAGCAGCATGCGACAGTTCTCTGAAGCTTTCTTT
.,TRBJ1-1,TRBV20-1,.,CSARWGAERTEAFF,TGCAGTGCTAGATGGGGGGCCGAGCGGACTGAAGCTTTCTTT
.,TRBJ2-2,TRBV7-9,few,CASSLNTGELLF,TGTGCCAGCAGCCTTAACACCGGGGAGCTGTTGTTT
TRBD2,TRBJ2-7,TRBV20-1,.,CSARGSGRSSSGYEQYF,TGCAGTGCTAGAGGTAGCGGGAGGAGTTCGAGTGGGTACGAGCAGTACTTC
.,TRBJ1-5,TRBV20-1,.,CSAYTQPQHF,TGCAGTGCTTATACACAGCCCCAGCATTTT
TRBD1,TRBJ1-1,TRBV3-1,few,CASSHNDRGEAFF,TGTGCCAGCAGCCATAATGACAGGGGGGAAGCTTTCTTT
.,TRBJ1-3,TRBV10-3,few,CAISDRGSGNTIYF,TGTGCCATCAGTGACAGGGGCTCTGGAAACACCATATATTTT
.,TRBJ1-1,TRBV20-1,many,CSARPFGGSTEAFF,TGCAGTGCTAGACCTTTTGGAGGTTCGACTGAAGCTTTCTTT
TRBD1,TRBJ1-1,TRBV5-6,.,CASSFMDRVITEAFF,TGTGCCAGCAGCTTTATGGACAGGGTAATCACTGAAGCTTTCTTT
TRBD1,TRBJ2-1,TRBV20-1,.,CSALGTVYNEQFF,TGCAGTGCTCTGGGGACAGTTTACAATGAGCAGTTCTTC
TRBD1,TRBJ2-4,TRBV5-1,few,CASSLTNRGVAKNIQYF,TGCGCCAGCAGCTTAACGAACAGGGGGGTAGCCAAAAACATTCAGTACTTC
.,TRBJ2-5,TRBV12-3/TRBV12-4,few,CASSYRVKTQYF,TGTGCCAGCAGTTACAGGGTAAAGACCCAGTACTTC
.,TRBJ1-5,TRBV20-1,.,CSASGGLINQPQHF,TGCAGTGCTAGCGGCGGACTGATCAATCAGCCCCAGCATTTT
TRBD2,TRBJ2-1,TRBV11-3,.,CASSPGLAGGPYNGQFF,TGTGCCAGCAGCCCAGGACTAGCGGGGGGTCCTTACAATGGGCAGTTCTTC
.,TRBJ2-7,TRBV20-1,few,CSALPSESYEQYF,TGCAGTGCACTGCCTAGCGAGTCTTACGAGCAGTACTTC
.,TRBJ1-2,TRBV6-5,many,CASTIRPGLNYGYTF,TGTGCCAGCACTATACGCCCCGGATTAAACTATGGCTACACCTTC
.,TRBJ2-1,TRBV4-3,many,CASSQDLDNNEQFF,TGCGCCAGCAGCCAAGATCTGGACAACAATGAGCAGTTCTTC
TRBD1,TRBJ1-2,TRBV7-9,.,CASSLSLLLTGEENYGYIF,TGTGCCAGCAGCTTATCCCTACTTCTTACAGGGGAGGAAAACTATGGCTACATCTTC
.,TRBJ2-7,TRBV20-1,few,CSAREGNSYEQYF,TGCAGTGCTAGAGAAGGGAACTCCTACGAGCAGTACTTC
.,TRBJ1-2,TRBV6-5,.,CASGNPGVHGYTF,TGTGCCAGCGGCAATCCCGGTGTACATGGCTACACCTTC
.,TRBJ1-1,TRBV29-1,many,CSVTGLLNTEAFF,TGCAGCGTCACGGGCCTGTTGAACACTGAAGCTTTCTTT
TRBD1,TRBJ1-6,TRBV7-9,.,CASSRDRVDSPLHF,TGTGCCAGCAGCCGGGACAGGGTCGATTCACCCCTCCACTTT
.,TRBJ1-1,TRBV20-1,.,CSALDSFGWAFF,TGCAGTGCCCTTGACAGTTTTGGTTGGGCTTTCTTT